The T cell receptor (beta chain) under discussion was sequenced for a study of molecular identifiers for immune sequencing clone quantification. Every naive CD8 library was made from between roughly 20,000 and 1,000,000 sorted cells with 10%, 30% or 50% RNA. Via MiXCR, TCRdb re-called the PCR reads, giving one row per CDR3 protein. The data show about 640,000 distinct CDR3 sequences, just under 20% seen once. Trimming took off 10 bases at V and 7 bases at J, with 13 bases between the two ends. From germline, CDR1 is MNHEY and CDR2 SMNVEV (reference sequence). This CDR3 has 11 residues. This clonotype came up a few times.

The sample taken for sequencing was naive CD8+ T cells from blood, with Jurkat cell RNA spiked in. Subset denoted: FACS-sorted CD8+CD4-CCR7+CD45RA+ naive T cells. The chain couples TRBV27 to TRBJ1-2; no firm D call. The TCR originated in a human donor in good health. Some libraries in this study had Jurkat cell RNA spiked in. In nucleotides, the CDR3 is TGTGCCATCCGCCCAACCGCTGGCTACACCTTC. Its protein is CAIRPTAGYTF.